This TCR beta chain was documented in a study of Ad26.COV2.S vaccination and SARS-CoV-2 variants. Trimming at V came to 6 bases and at J to 5 bases, leaving 4 bases not matched to a gene. CDR1 and CDR2 from the germline V gene are SGDLS and YYNGEE. The CDR3 totals 12 residues. Clones were read by immunoSEQ multiplex PCR, and TCRdb kept only the in-frame ones, dropping some. The sample contains about 180,000 clones, 87% of which appear only once. The chain recombines TRBV9 with TRBJ2-5; 7 bases line up with TRBD1. This TCR came from a human donor who had recovered from COVID-19. Source: peripheral blood, taken after recovery from COVID-19. CDR3 DNA sequence: TGTGCCAGCAAGGGGGCGGAGGAGACCCAGTACTTC. This encodes CASKGAEETQYF. The full variable domain, its missing parts supplied by reference TRBV9 and TRBJ2-5, is DSGVTQTPKHLITATGQRVTLRCSPRSGDLSVYWYQQSLDQGLQFLIQYYNGEERAKGNILERFSAQQFPDLHSELNLSSLELGDSALYFCASKGAEETQYFGPGTRLLVL.